Below are 3 T cell receptor beta chains sequenced from a single sample in a study of blood T cell repertoires in COVID-19. Repertoires were generated with immunoSEQ multiplex PCR, while TCRdb's copy carries only in-frame clones and drops some. The repertoire holds around 110,000 clones, with 90% as singletons. Sequenced material: peripheral blood. Receptors were obtained from a human donor with active COVID-19. The donor label of this sample is uncertain.

This clone is a singleton in its sample. The chain links TRBV7-9 to TRBJ1-5; TRBD1 might be the D (6 bases). V gave up 1 base and J gave up 2 bases, with 6 bases separating them. Germline V gene lookup returns CDR1 SEHNR and CDR2 FQNEAQ (reference sequence). CDR3 length: 14 residues. The CDR3 here is CASSLDRGNQPQHF. The CDR3, as DNA: TGTGCCAGCAGCTTAGACAGGGGCAATCAGCCCCAGCATTTT. The whole variable domain, remainder taken from reference TRBV7-9 and TRBJ1-5, is DTGVSQNPRHKITKRGQNVTFRCDPISEHNRLYWYRQTLGQGPEFLTYFQNEAQLEKSRLLSDRFSAERPKGSFSTLEIQRTEQGDSAMYLCASSLDRGNQPQHFGDGTRLSIL.

This rearrangement joins TRBV11-3 to TRBJ2-3; 10 bases fit TRBD2. Trimming removed 5 bases from V and 5 bases from J; junction bases left unmatched: 4. Germline lookup yields CDR1 SGHNT and CDR2 YENEEA. The length of the CDR3 is 14 residues. The CDR3 loop is CASSQGLAQDTQYF. The CDR3 DNA reads TGTGCCAGCAGCCAGGGACTAGCGCAAGATACGCAGTATTTT.

The V and J genes are TRBV7-2 and TRBJ2-1; D might be TRBD1 (6 bases). V lost 2 bases and J 2 bases, leaving 10 bases between the germline ends. This CDR3 region has 15 residues. The germline gives CDR1 SGHTA, CDR2 FQGNSA. This CDR3 is CASSLLGDTYNEQFF. CDR3 DNA: TGTGCCAGCAGCTTACTCGGGGACACCTACAATGAGCAGTTCTTC.